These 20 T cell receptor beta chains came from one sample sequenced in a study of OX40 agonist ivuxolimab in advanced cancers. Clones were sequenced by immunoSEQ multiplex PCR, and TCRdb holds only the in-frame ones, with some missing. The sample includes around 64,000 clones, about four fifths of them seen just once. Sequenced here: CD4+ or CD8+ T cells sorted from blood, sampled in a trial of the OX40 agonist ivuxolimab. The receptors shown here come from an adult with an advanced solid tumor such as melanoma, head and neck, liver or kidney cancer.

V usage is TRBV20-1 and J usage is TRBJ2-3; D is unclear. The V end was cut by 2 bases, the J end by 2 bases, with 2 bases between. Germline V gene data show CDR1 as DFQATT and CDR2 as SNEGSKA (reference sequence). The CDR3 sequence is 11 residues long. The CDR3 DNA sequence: TGCAGTGCTAGAATCACAGATACGCAGTATTTT. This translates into CSARITDTQYF.

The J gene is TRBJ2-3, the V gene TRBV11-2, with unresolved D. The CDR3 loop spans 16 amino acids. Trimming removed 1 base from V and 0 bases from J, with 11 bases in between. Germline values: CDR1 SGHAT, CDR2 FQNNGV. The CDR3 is CASSLVLGRSTDTQYF. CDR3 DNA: TGTGCCAGCAGCTTAGTTCTTGGCAGAAGCACAGATACGCAGTATTTT.

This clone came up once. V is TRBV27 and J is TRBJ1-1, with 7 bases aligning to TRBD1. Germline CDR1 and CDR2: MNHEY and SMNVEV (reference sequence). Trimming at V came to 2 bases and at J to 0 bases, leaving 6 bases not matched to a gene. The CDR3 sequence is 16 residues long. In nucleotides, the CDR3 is TGTGCCAGCAGTTTAAAGGGGGCATGGATGAACACTGAAGCTTTCTTT. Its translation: CASSLKGAWMNTEAFF.

The CDR3 nucleotides are TGTGCCAGTATGAGGGAGTTGAACACTGAAGCTTTCTTT. It is translated as CASMRELNTEAFF. V usage is TRBV19 and J usage is TRBJ1-1, with D hard to call. Germline CDR1 reads LNHDA; CDR2 reads SQIVND (reference sequence). Trimming left V 7 bases short and J 0 bases short, with 9 bases between. The CDR3 spans 13 residues. The variable domain in full, with the rest retrieved from reference TRBV19 and TRBJ1-1, is DGGITQSPKYLFRKEGQNVTLSCEQNLNHDAMYWYRQDPGQGLRLIYYSQIVNDFQKGDIAEGYSVSREKKESFPLTVTSAQKNPTAFYLCASMRELNTEAFFGQGTRLTVV.

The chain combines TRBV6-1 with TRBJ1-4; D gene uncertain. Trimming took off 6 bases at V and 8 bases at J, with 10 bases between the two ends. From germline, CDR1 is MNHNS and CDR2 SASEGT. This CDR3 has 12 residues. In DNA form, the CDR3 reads TGTGCCAGCAGGGATCCTGGGGAAAAACTGTTTTTT. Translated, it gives CASRDPGEKLFF.

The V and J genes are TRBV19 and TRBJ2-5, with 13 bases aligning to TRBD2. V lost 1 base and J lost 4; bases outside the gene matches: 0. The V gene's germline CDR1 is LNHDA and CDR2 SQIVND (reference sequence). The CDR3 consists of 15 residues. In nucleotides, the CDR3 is TGTGCCAGTAGTATAGGGACTAGCGGGGGAGAGACCCAGTACTTC. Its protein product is CASSIGTSGGETQYF.

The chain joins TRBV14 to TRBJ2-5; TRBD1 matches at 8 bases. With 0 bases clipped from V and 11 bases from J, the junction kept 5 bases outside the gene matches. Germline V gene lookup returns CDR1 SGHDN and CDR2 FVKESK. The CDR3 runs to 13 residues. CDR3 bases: TGTGCCAGCAGCCAAGATTACAGGGGGACGCAGTACTTC. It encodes CASSQDYRGTQYF.

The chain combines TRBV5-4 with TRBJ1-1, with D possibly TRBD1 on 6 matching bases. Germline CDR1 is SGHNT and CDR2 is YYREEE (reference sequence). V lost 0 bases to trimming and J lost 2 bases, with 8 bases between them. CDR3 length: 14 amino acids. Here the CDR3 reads CASSLAGGNTEAFF. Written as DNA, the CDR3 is TGTGCCAGCAGCTTGGCCGGGGGCAACACTGAAGCTTTCTTT.

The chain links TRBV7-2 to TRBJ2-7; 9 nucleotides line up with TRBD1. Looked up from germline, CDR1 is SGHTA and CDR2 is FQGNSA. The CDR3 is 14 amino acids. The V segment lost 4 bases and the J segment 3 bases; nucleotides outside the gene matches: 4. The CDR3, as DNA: TGTGCCAGCAGCTGGGGACAGGGTCTCTACGAGCAGTACTTC. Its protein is CASSWGQGLYEQYF.

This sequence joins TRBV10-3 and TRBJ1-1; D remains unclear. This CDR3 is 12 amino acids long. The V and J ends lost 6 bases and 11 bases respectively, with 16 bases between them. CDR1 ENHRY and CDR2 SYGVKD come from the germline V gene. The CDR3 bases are TGTGCCATCAGGGGAGACGAGGACGGGGCTTTCTTT. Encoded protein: CAIRGDEDGAFF.

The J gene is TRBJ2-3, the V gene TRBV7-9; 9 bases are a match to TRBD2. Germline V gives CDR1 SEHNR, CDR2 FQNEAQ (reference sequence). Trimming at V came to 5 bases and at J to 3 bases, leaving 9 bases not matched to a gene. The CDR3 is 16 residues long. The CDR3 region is CASSPKGTSSTDTQYF. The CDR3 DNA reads TGTGCCAGCAGCCCCAAGGGGACTAGCTCAACAGATACGCAGTATTTT.

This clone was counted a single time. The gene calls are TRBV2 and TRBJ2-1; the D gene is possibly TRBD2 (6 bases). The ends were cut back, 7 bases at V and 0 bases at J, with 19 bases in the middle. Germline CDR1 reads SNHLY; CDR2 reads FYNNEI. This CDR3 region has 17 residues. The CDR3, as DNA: TGTGCCAGCACGGGAAGCGGGCGGGAAAGCTCCTACAATGAGCAGTTCTTC. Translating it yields CASTGSGRESSYNEQFF. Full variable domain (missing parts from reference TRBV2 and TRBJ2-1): EPEVTQTPSHQVTQMGQEVILRCVPISNHLYFYWYRQILGQKVEFLVSFYNNEISEKSEIFDDQFSVERPDGSNFTLKIRSTKLEDSAMYFCASTGSGRESSYNEQFFGPGTRLTVL.

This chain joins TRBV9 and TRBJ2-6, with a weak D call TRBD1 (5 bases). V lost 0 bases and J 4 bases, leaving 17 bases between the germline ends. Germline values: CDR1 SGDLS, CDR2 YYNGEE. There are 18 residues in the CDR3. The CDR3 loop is CASSVARAGLWGANVLTF. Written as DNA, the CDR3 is TGTGCCAGCAGCGTAGCTCGGGCAGGGCTTTGGGGGGCCAACGTCCTGACTTTC.

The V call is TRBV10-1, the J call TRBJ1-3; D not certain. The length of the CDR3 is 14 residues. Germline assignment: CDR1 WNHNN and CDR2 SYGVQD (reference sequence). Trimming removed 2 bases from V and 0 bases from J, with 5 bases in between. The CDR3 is CASSEHNSGNTIYF. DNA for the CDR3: TGCGCCAGCAGTGAGCACAACTCTGGAAACACCATATATTTT.

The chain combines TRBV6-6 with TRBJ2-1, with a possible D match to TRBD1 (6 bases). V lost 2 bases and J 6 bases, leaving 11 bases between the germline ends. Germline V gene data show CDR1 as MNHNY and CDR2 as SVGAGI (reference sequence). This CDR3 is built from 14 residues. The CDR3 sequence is CASSYKTGSNEQFF. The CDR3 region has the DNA TGTGCCAGCAGTTACAAGACAGGAAGCAATGAGCAGTTCTTC.

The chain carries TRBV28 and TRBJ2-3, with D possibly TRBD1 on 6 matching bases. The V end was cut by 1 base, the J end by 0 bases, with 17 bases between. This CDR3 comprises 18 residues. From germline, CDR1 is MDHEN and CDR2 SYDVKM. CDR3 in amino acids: CASSLSYQQGISTDTQYF. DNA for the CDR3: TGTGCCAGCAGTTTATCCTACCAACAGGGAATTAGCACAGATACGCAGTATTTT. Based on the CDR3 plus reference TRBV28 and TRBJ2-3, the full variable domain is DVKVTQSSRYLVKRTGEKVFLECVQDMDHENMFWYRQDPGLGLRLIYFSYDVKMKEKGDIPEGYSVSREKKERFSLILESASTNQTSMYLCASSLSYQQGISTDTQYFGPGTRLTVL.

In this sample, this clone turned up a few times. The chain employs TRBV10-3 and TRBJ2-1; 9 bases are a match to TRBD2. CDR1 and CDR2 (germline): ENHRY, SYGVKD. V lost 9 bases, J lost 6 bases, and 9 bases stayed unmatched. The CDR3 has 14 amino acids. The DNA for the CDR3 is TGTGCCATGGGAGGCGGGGGGGCCACCAATGAGCAGTTCTTC. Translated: CAMGGGGATNEQFF.

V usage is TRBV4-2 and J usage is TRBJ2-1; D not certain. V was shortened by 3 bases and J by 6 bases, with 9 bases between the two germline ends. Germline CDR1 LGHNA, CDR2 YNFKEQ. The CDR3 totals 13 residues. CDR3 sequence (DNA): TGTGCCAGCAGCCACCCGAACAGCAATGAGCAGTTCTTC. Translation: CASSHPNSNEQFF.

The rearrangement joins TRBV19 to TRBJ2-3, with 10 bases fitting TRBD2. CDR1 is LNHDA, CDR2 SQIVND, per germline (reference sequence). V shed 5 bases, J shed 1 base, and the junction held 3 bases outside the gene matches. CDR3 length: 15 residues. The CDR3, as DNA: TGTGCCAGTAGTCCAGGACTAGCGGGCACAGATACGCAGTATTTT. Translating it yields CASSPGLAGTDTQYF.

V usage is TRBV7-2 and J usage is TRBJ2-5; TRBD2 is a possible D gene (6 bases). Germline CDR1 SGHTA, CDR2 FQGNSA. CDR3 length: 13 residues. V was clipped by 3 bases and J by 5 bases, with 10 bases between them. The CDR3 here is CASSLTREETQYF. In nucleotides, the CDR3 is TGTGCCAGCAGCTTGACTCGGGAGGAGACCCAGTACTTC.